This record looks at one TCR beta chain sequence and its context. Its target is not known. These data originate in a study of shared clonotypes between healthy human individuals. The V gene's germline CDR1 is SGHAT and CDR2 FQNNGV. This CDR3 region has 15 residues. Trimming left V 5 bases short and J 8 bases short, with 21 bases between. Original handling: ImmunoSEQ output held junction-only sequences without quality scores, so filtering differed. Data came from immunoSEQ multiplex PCR; TCRdb stores just in-frame clones and leaves some out. The V and J calls and clone size were taken over from that table, and D and trimming were inferred from the DNA. Of under 1 million clones listed, 92% are singletons. Positively selected for CCR7, the CD45RO-negative cells used as naive CD8 cells excluded terminally differentiated effector memory CD45RA+ cells. Study-level findings and limits: Specimens sampled were limited to blood, with tissue repertoires likely differing. Among a few donors, about 4.6% of naive CD4 clonotypes were found in common. Although depth was large, rarefaction showed that sequencing of the sorted subsets was incomplete.

The chain joins TRBV11-2 to TRBJ2-5; no definite D call. The sample taken for sequencing was naive CD8+ T cells sorted from blood. The clonotype was recovered from a man aged 25 to 45 in good health. CDR3: CASSHYPQVLFTQYF. For the CDR3, the DNA is TGTGCCAGCAGCCACTACCCTCAAGTTTTGTTTACCCAGTACTTC.